Listed below are T cell receptor beta chains from one sample, sequenced in a study of response to subunit inactivated influenza vaccine. TCRdb reprocessed the RT-PCR reads via MiXCR and lists one record per CDR3 protein. The profile shows about 780,000 distinct CDR3 sequences, approximately 18% of them singletons. The sample in question was PBMCs from blood, obtained less than 6 days after vaccination. Receptor source: a man aged 45-65 years who received an inactivated influenza vaccine. Each CDR3 is given with its conserved first and last residue. D genes are given only for firm matches. Size is omitted from some rows. Given values are once, few, many or a class for expanded clones.

j_call clone_size d_call v_call cdr3_aa cdr3_nt
TRBJ1-5 few . TRBV7-2 CASSYGTDSNQPQHF TGTGCCAGCTCATATGGTACGGATAGCAATCAGCCCCAGCATTTT
TRBJ1-2 few . TRBV28 CASSNTGLLGYTF TGTGCCAGCAGTAATACAGGGTTACTTGGCTACACCTTC
TRBJ2-2 many . TRBV20-1 CSARGTSAVNTGELFF TGCAGTGCTAGAGGGACTTCGGCCGTGAACACCGGGGAGCTGTTTTTT
TRBJ2-3 . . TRBV5-6 CASSSISAGLWADTQYF TGTGCCAGCAGCTCTATCTCGGCAGGCCTATGGGCAGATACGCAGTATTTT
TRBJ1-4 . . TRBV6-2/TRBV6-3 CASKSEDPKLFF TGTGCCAGCAAGTCGGAAGATCCAAAACTGTTTTTT
TRBJ2-1 . . TRBV4-3 CASSQGGGRVWNEQFF TGCGCCAGCAGCCAAGGTGGGGGCAGGGTGTGGAATGAGCAGTTCTTC
TRBJ2-7 . . TRBV7-8 CASSSWGHATYEQYF TGTGCCAGCAGCTCCTGGGGACACGCCACCTACGAGCAGTACTTC
TRBJ2-7 . TRBD1 TRBV5-6 CASSGTGEAYEQYF TGTGCCAGCAGCGGGACAGGGGAGGCCTACGAGCAGTACTTC
TRBJ2-5 . . TRBV5-8 CASSLLAGGAYQETQYF TGTGCCAGCAGCTTACTGGCTGGGGGCGCGTACCAAGAGACCCAGTACTTC
TRBJ2-1 . TRBD2 TRBV20-1 CSARDSGGILYNEQFF TGCAGTGCTAGAGATAGCGGGGGGATCCTATACAATGAGCAGTTCTTC
TRBJ2-7 few TRBD2 TRBV13 CASSLFLAGDRHVSYEQYF TGTGCCAGCAGCTTATTCCTAGCGGGGGACAGACATGTCTCCTACGAGCAGTACTTC
TRBJ1-1 . . TRBV29-1 CSVTYLNTEAFF TGCAGCGTGACATATTTGAACACTGAAGCTTTCTTT
TRBJ1-5 few . TRBV28 CASIRQGGLGNQPQHF TGTGCCAGCATTCGGCAGGGCGGATTAGGAAATCAGCCCCAGCATTTT
TRBJ2-7 . . TRBV20-1 CSARELREQYF TGCAGTGCTCGGGAGTTGAGGGAGCAGTACTTC
TRBJ2-3 many TRBD1 TRBV4-2 CASSQGTDSTDTQYF TGTGCCAGCAGCCAGGGGACAGACAGCACAGATACGCAGTATTTT
TRBJ1-2 few . TRBV20-1 CSARTVSYGYTF TGCAGTGCAAGGACAGTCAGCTATGGCTACACCTTC
TRBJ2-7 few . TRBV4-2 CASSQGLGYEQYF TGTGCCAGCAGCCAAGGGTTGGGATACGAGCAGTACTTC
TRBJ2-5 . . TRBV21-1 CASSKDWADLETQYF TGTGCCAGCAGCAAAGACTGGGCTGACCTAGAGACCCAGTACTTC
TRBJ2-1 many . TRBV12-3/TRBV12-4 CASSPRDEQFF TGTGCCAGCAGCCCAAGAGATGAGCAGTTCTTC
TRBJ1-1 many . TRBV6-2/TRBV6-3 CASSYTVAGTEAFF TGTGCCAGCAGCTATACAGTGGCTGGGACTGAAGCTTTCTTT
TRBJ2-6 . . TRBV5-1 CASSPSAGANVLTF TGCGCCAGCAGCCCGTCCGCTGGGGCCAACGTCCTGACTTTC
TRBJ2-1 . . TRBV11-1 CASSFRDGSYNEQFF TGTGCCAGCAGCTTCCGGGACGGTTCCTACAATGAGCAGTTCTTC
TRBJ2-7 once TRBD2 TRBV7-9 CASRKQGGGSYEQYF TGTGCCAGCAGGAAGCAGGGCGGGGGCTCCTACGAGCAGTACTTC
TRBJ2-1 . . TRBV20-1 CSATGLSSYNEQFF TGCAGTGCAACAGGTTTAAGCTCCTACAATGAGCAGTTCTTC
TRBJ2-5 few TRBD2 TRBV7-9 CASSGPGGSGEWETQYF TGTGCCAGCAGCGGCCCGGGGGGTAGCGGAGAATGGGAGACCCAGTACTTC
TRBJ2-2 few . TRBV12-3/TRBV12-4 CASSLKGLTTRELFF TGTGCCAGCAGTTTAAAGGGACTCACAACTAGGGAGCTGTTTTTT
TRBJ2-3 few . TRBV20-1 CSARAQGWADTQYF TGCAGTGCTAGAGCGCAGGGGTGGGCAGATACGCAGTATTTT
TRBJ2-4 many TRBD1 TRBV20-1 CSAPPGQGVDKNIQYF TGCAGTGCTCCCCCGGGACAGGGTGTGGACAAAAACATTCAGTACTTC
TRBJ1-1 many TRBD1 TRBV6-5 CASRSTGTEAFF TGTGCCAGCAGATCGACAGGGACTGAAGCTTTCTTT
TRBJ2-1 . TRBD2 TRBV20-1 CSARILAALYNEQFF TGCAGTGCTCGAATTCTAGCGGCTTTATACAATGAGCAGTTCTTC
TRBJ2-7 . . TRBV5-1 CASSLDGTDSYEQYF TGCGCCAGCAGCTTGGACGGGACGGACTCCTACGAGCAGTACTTC
TRBJ1-3 . . TRBV20-1 CSARDLLDTIYF TGCAGTGCTAGAGATTTACTGGACACCATATATTTT
TRBJ2-7 few TRBD2 TRBV12-3/TRBV12-4 CASSLGVTSGRPYEQYF TGTGCCAGCAGTTTAGGGGTGACTAGCGGGAGACCCTACGAGCAGTACTTC
TRBJ2-1 . TRBD1 TRBV7-2 CASSFDRGSSYNEQFF TGTGCCAGCAGTTTCGACAGGGGGTCCTCCTACAATGAGCAGTTCTTC
TRBJ1-5 . TRBD1 TRBV12-3/TRBV12-4 CASSFRTGTEPQHF TGTGCCAGCAGTTTCAGAACAGGGACAGAGCCCCAGCATTTT
TRBJ2-1 . . TRBV9 CASSPQRWSSYNEQFF TGTGCCAGCAGCCCACAGCGGTGGAGCTCCTACAATGAGCAGTTCTTC
TRBJ2-7 many . TRBV7-9 CASSLYATAIPSNEQYF TGTGCCAGCAGCTTATATGCGACGGCCATCCCTTCGAACGAGCAGTACTTC
TRBJ1-4 many . TRBV6-1 CATRALGTANEKLFF TGTGCCACACGGGCGCTTGGGACGGCAAATGAAAAACTGTTTTTT
TRBJ2-2 few TRBD1 TRBV15 CATSSLDRVATGELFF TGTGCCACCAGCAGTCTGGACAGGGTGGCGACCGGGGAGCTGTTTTTT
TRBJ2-7 few . TRBV7-2 CASRLDRGLVPYEQYF TGTGCCAGCAGACTCGACAGGGGACTAGTCCCCTACGAGCAGTACTTC
TRBJ2-7 few . TRBV20-1 CSASYGEQYF TGCAGTGCTAGTTACGGCGAGCAGTACTTC
TRBJ2-4 few TRBD1 TRBV7-2 CASSTFQGAKNIQYF TGTGCCAGCAGCACGTTTCAGGGGGCAAAAAACATTCAGTACTTC
TRBJ2-5 many . TRBV12-3/TRBV12-4 CASSPREETQYF TGTGCCAGCAGTCCCAGGGAGGAGACCCAGTACTTC
TRBJ2-2 few . TRBV7-2 CASSFLRAGELFF TGTGCCAGCAGCTTCTTAAGGGCCGGGGAGCTGTTTTTT
TRBJ2-5 few . TRBV5-6 CASRSTGLNMETQYF TGTGCCAGCAGATCGACAGGTCTTAATATGGAGACCCAGTACTTC
TRBJ1-4 . . TRBV7-8 CASSSYGSANEKLFF TGTGCCAGCAGCTCCTACGGGTCGGCTAATGAAAAACTGTTTTTT
TRBJ2-7 many TRBD1 TRBV20-1 CSAQGQAMGNEQYF TGCAGTGCGCAAGGACAGGCGATGGGGAACGAGCAGTACTTC
TRBJ2-1 few TRBD2 TRBV20-1 CSARARTSGYNEQFF TGCAGTGCTAGAGCGAGGACTAGCGGCTACAATGAGCAGTTCTTC
TRBJ2-3 few . TRBV28 CASRPTGEVTDTQYF TGTGCCAGCAGACCAACAGGGGAGGTCACAGATACGCAGTATTTT
TRBJ2-2 many . TRBV10-3 CAISVAQNTGELFF TGTGCCATCAGCGTGGCGCAGAACACCGGGGAGCTGTTTTTT
TRBJ2-5 . . TRBV10-3 CAISRQVKETQYF TGTGCCATCAGTAGACAGGTTAAAGAGACCCAGTACTTC
TRBJ1-3 . . TRBV5-5 CASSPALDTIYF TGTGCCAGCAGCCCGGCGTTGGACACCATATATTTT
TRBJ2-3 few TRBD1 TRBV4-3 CASSQRTGVVRTDTQYF TGCGCCAGCAGCCAACGGACAGGGGTCGTCCGCACAGATACGCAGTATTTT
TRBJ2-7 . . TRBV6-2/TRBV6-3 CASSYVASYEQYF TGTGCCAGCAGTTATGTTGCCTCCTACGAGCAGTACTTC
TRBJ2-2 . . TRBV28 CASSLPQGIGTTGELFF TGTGCCAGCAGTTTACCCCAGGGTATAGGGACCACCGGGGAGCTGTTTTTT
TRBJ1-2 . . TRBV28 CASRLSRSGGYTF TGTGCCAGCAGATTGTCCCGGAGTGGCGGCTACACCTTC
TRBJ2-7 few TRBD1 TRBV6-2/TRBV6-3 CASSTTGDFNEQYF TGTGCCAGCAGTACGACAGGGGACTTCAACGAGCAGTACTTC
TRBJ2-1 . TRBD2 TRBV7-8 CASSLAPGLATRGEQFF TGTGCCAGCAGCTTAGCCCCGGGACTAGCCACACGGGGGGAGCAGTTCTTC
TRBJ2-5 few . TRBV2 CASTIVPGETQYF TGTGCCAGCACCATCGTCCCCGGGGAGACCCAGTACTTC
TRBJ2-2 . . TRBV6-1 CASTLRERILAGELFF TGTGCCAGCACTCTCAGGGAGAGGATTCTCGCCGGGGAGCTGTTTTTT